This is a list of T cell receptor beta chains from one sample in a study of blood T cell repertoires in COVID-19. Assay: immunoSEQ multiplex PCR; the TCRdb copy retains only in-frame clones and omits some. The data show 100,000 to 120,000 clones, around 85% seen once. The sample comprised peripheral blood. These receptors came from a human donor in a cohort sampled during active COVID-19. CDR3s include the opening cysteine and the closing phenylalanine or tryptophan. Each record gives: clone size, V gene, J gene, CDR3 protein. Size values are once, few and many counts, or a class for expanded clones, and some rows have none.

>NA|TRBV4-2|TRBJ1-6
CASSTNRDNSPLHF
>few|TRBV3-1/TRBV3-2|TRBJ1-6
CASSGGQGNSPLHF
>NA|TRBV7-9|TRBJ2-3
CASSLGTSGGTDTQYF
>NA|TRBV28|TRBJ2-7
CASSSLGLNSYEQYF
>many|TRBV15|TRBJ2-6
CATSRDRTGGVGANVLTF
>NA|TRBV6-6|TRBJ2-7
CASGGGGAYEQYF
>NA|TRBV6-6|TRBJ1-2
CASSLGTAYGYTF
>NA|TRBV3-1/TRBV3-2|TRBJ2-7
CASSQGVPRGGLYEQYF
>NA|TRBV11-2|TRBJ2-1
CASSLAGLAPNEQFF
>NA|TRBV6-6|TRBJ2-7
CASSRLAGDEQYF
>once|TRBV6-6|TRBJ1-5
CASRTGQSNQPQHF
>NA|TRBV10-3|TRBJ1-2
CAIRKTGRDGYGYTF
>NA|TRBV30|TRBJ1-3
CAWEGGKGNTIYF
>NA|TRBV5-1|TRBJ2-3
CASSLRETGYPDTQYF
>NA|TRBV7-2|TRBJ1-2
CASSQDPQVYGYTF
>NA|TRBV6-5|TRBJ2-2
CASSFSDRVNTGELFF
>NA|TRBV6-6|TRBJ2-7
CASSYTRGYEQYF
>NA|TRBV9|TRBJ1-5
CASSVVGEPNQPQHF
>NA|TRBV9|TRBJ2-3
CASSPQGLAGRTDTQYF
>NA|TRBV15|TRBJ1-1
CATSRGRELNTEAFF
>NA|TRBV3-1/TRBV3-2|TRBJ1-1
CASSPILQGADTEAFF
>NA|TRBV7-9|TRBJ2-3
CASSLSGATDTQYF
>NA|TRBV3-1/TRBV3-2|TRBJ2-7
CAPTGGAFFEQYF
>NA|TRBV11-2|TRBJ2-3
CASSRRQGASTDTQYF
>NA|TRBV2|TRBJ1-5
CASSVRLDQPQHF
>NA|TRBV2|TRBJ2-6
CASSQQGMGANVLTF
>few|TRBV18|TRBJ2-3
CASSPRQGKDTQYF
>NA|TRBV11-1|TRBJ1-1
CASSPWRAENTEAFF
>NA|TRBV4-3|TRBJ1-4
CASSQEGGGPNEKLFF
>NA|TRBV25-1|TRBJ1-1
CASTSQTASEAFF
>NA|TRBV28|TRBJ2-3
CASSSRRGGGTDTQYF
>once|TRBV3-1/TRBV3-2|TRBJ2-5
CASRYKFETQYF
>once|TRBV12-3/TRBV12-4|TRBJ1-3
CASNLVGNTIYF
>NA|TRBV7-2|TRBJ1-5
CASSFAGRDSNQPQHF
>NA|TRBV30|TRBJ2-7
CAWKAGFSYEQYF
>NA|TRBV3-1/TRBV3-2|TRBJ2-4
CASSQDSIQYF
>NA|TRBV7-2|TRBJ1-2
CASSPDSYGYTF
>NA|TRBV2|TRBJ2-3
CASILVAGTDTQYF
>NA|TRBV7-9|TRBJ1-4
CASSIRTGVRGNEKLFF
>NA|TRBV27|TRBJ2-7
CASSWGLNYEQYF
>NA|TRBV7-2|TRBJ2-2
CASSLVAGGELFF
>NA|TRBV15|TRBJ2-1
CATSRERRGNEQFF
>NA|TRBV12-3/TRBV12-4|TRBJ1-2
CASGYGYGYTF
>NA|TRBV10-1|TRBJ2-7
CASRGQQQYF
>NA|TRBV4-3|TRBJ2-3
CASSQQGFVGDTQYF
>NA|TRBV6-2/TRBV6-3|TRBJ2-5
CASSPISETQYF
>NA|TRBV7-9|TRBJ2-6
CASSRGDRVGSGANVLTF
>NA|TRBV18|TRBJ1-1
CASSPYDRNTEAFF
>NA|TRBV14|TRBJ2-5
CASSPGLAGGPPLETQYF
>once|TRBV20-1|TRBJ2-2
CSASRYGTGELFF
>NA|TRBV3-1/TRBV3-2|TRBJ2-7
CASSLFAGYEQYF
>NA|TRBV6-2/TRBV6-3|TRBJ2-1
CASSYFPYEQFF
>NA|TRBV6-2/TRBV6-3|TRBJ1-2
CASSSGLGYGYTF
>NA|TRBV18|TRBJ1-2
CASSPGQTNYGYTF
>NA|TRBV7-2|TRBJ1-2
CASRPVGQPNYGYTF
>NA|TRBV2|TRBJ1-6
CAGARAHNSPLHF
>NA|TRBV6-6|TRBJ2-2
CASSYRGQAPTGELFF